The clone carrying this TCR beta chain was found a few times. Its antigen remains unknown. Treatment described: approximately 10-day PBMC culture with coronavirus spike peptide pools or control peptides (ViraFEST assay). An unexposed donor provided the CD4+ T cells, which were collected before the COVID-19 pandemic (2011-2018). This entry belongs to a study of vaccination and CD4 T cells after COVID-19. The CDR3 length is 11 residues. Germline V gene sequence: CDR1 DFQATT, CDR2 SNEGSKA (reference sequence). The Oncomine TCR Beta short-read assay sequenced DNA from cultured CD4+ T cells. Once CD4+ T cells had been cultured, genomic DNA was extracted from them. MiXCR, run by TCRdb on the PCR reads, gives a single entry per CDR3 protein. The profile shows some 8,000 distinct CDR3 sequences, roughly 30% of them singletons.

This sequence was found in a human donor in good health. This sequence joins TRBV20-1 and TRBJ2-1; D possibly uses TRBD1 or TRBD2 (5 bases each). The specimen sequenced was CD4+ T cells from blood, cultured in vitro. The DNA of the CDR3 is TGCAGCGAGGGACCCCGGAATGAGCAGTTCTTC. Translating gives CSEGPRNEQFF.